These 13 T cell receptor beta chains came from one sample sequenced in a study of identical twins. TCRdb re-called the 5' RACE reads through MiXCR, storing one row per CDR3 protein. Of 450,000 or so distinct CDR3 sequences in the sample, approximately 14% were seen once. These data were also filed under a second study, of yellow fever vaccine responses in identical twins.

The sample consisted of CD4+ T cells sorted from blood. The receptors derive from a woman under 30 in good health.

This clonotype appeared a few times. The V call is TRBV20-1, the J call TRBJ2-5; 9 bases are shared with TRBD1. Germline V CDR1 and CDR2: DFQATT, SNEGSKA (reference sequence). J gave up 1 base and V 1 base, and 1 base lay outside the gene matches. This CDR3 comprises 14 residues. The CDR3 is CSARGDRAQETQYF. CDR3 coding DNA: TGCAGTGCTAGAGGGGACAGGGCCCAAGAGACCCAGTACTTC.

This chain uses TRBV28 with TRBJ2-1; possible D gene TRBD1, 5 bases. This CDR3 is built from 14 residues. Per germline, CDR1 MDHEN and CDR2 SYDVKM. V lost 5 bases to trimming and J lost 5 bases, with 13 bases between them. This CDR3 is CASSKRTKDNEQFF. The CDR3, as DNA: TGTGCCAGCAGTAAAAGGACAAAGGACAATGAGCAGTTCTTC.

This clonotype has a handful of counts. The chain combines TRBV7-9 with TRBJ2-1, with 10 bases fitting TRBD1. Germline trimming cut 2 bases from V and 4 bases from J; bases unmatched to any gene: 5. The germline V gene encodes CDR1 SEHNR and CDR2 FQNEAQ (reference sequence). CDR3 size: 16 residues. CDR3 DNA: TGTGCCAGCAGCTTACGACAGGGGGCAGGGTACAATGAGCAGTTCTTC. This sequence encodes CASSLRQGAGYNEQFF.

V is TRBV11-3 and J is TRBJ2-7; 9 bases agree with TRBD2. CDR3 length: 14 amino acids. The J segment lost 6 bases and the V segment lost 3 bases, leaving 6 bases of the junction unmatched. Germline CDR1 is SGHNT and CDR2 is YENEEA. The CDR3 here is CASSLGLAPSEQYF. CDR3 coding DNA: TGTGCCAGCAGCTTGGGACTAGCCCCAAGCGAGCAGTACTTC.

This clonotype appeared a few times. This chain's CDR3 is CASRFSREQYF. The CDR3 DNA reads as TGTGCCAGCAGGTTCAGTCGCGAGCAGTACTTC. The chain employs TRBV5-5 and TRBJ2-7; D not resolved. Germline V gene lookup returns CDR1 SGHKS and CDR2 YYEKEE (reference sequence). This CDR3 is 11 amino acids long. V lost 5 bases and J 6 bases, leaving 9 bases between the germline ends.

This clonotype appeared a few times. This chain uses TRBV7-9 with TRBJ1-4; the D gene is possibly TRBD1 (6 bases). The V gene lost 5 bases and the J gene lost 7 bases, with 14 bases spanning the gap. The CDR3 covers 14 residues. Germline-derived CDR1 and CDR2 are SEHNR and FQNEAQ (reference sequence). CDR3 in DNA: TGTGCCAGCAGCCCACAGGGTGGGAGTGAAAAACTGTTTTTT. It encodes CASSPQGGSEKLFF.

This clonotype has more than one count but fewer than ten. This sequence joins TRBV20-1 and TRBJ2-5; TRBD2 is a possible D gene (6 bases). This CDR3 comprises 13 residues. Germline loops: CDR1 DFQATT, CDR2 SNEGSKA (reference sequence). Between the trimmed V and J ends, which lost 5 bases and 5 bases, there was a span of 15 bases. CDR3 region: CSAGMGGVETQYF. As DNA, the CDR3 is TGCAGTGCTGGGATGGGGGGTGTCGAGACCCAGTACTTC.

Concerning this clonotype itself: The CDR3 end shows no conserved phenylalanine or tryptophan, and so a read error is likely. This chain uses TRBV12-3 or TRBV12-4 with TRBJ1-1; the D gene is possibly TRBD1 (6 bases). This CDR3 is 15 amino acids long. V was trimmed by 4 bases and J by 3 bases, leaving 15 bases between them. The CDR3 DNA is TGTGCCAGCAGTTCGCCGGGGGCCCGGGACACTGAAGCTTTCTTG. Translating it yields CASSSPGARDTEAFL.

The chain links TRBV28 to TRBJ2-7; D is unresolved. V lost 2 bases to trimming and J lost 1 base, with 18 bases between them. The CDR3 is made up of 17 amino acids. Germline V CDR1 and CDR2: MDHEN, SYDVKM. The CDR3 coding sequence is TGTGCCAGCAGTTTAGAGCCGGTACCTACTTCTTCCTACGAGCAGTACTTC. Protein: CASSLEPVPTSSYEQYF.

This clonotype was found a few times. The chain joins TRBV12-5 to TRBJ2-2; TRBD2 is a possible D gene (6 bases). The germline CDR1 and CDR2 sequences are LGHNT and FRNRAP. The CDR3 has 14 residues. Trimming stripped 11 bases from V and 2 bases from J, with 15 bases between. The CDR3 bases are TGTGCTTTGAGGCGGGGCTTTAACACCGGGGAGCTGTTTTTT. It is translated as CALRRGFNTGELFF.

The chain joins TRBV6-9 to TRBJ2-1; 14 nucleotides line up with TRBD2. From germline, CDR1 is MNHGY and CDR2 SVAAGI. This CDR3 comprises 21 residues. The CDR3 is CGTSYLPFPGTSGSSYNEQFF. The DNA for the CDR3 is TGTGGCACCAGTTATTTGCCCTTCCCCGGGACTAGCGGGAGCTCCTACAATGAGCAGTTCTTC.

This clonotype was recorded a few times. The V gene is TRBV7-3, the J gene TRBJ2-3, with 7 bases matching TRBD2. The CDR3 has 18 amino acids. Germline values: CDR1 SGHTA, CDR2 FQGTGA. V shed 2 bases, J shed 4 bases, and the junction held 15 bases outside the gene matches. CDR3 region: CASSLGGERLAWADTQYF. DNA for the CDR3: TGTGCCAGCAGCTTAGGCGGTGAGAGACTAGCTTGGGCAGATACGCAGTATTTT.

CDR3 coding DNA: TGTGCCAGCAGTGAATATGCAGCCACAGATACGCAGTATTTT. Residues: CASSEYAATDTQYF. The rearrangement uses TRBV25-1 and TRBJ2-3; D unclear. The CDR3 loop spans 14 amino acids. CDR1 MGHDK and CDR2 SYGVNS come from the germline V gene. Trimming removed 0 bases from V and 2 bases from J, with 6 bases in between.